The rows below give T cell receptor beta chains drawn from one sample of a study of molecular identifiers for immune sequencing clone quantification. MiXCR was run by TCRdb on the PCR reads, yielding one entry per CDR3 protein. The sample has about 36,000 distinct CDR3 sequences; approximately 17% are singletons. The sequencing sample was made of naive CD8+ T cells from blood, with Jurkat cell RNA spiked in. The origin of the receptors is a human donor in good health. Some libraries in this study had Jurkat cell RNA spiked in. CDR3s include the opening cysteine and the closing phenylalanine or tryptophan. D genes are given only for firm matches. Size is omitted from some rows. Given values are once, few, many or a class for expanded clones.

D gene	V gene	clone size	J gene	CDR3 DNA	CDR3 protein
NA	TRBV7-9	medium-sized	TRBJ2-7	TGTGCCAGCAGCTTAGTCGAGTACGAGCAGTACTTC	CASSLVEYEQYF
NA	TRBV29-1	few	TRBJ2-7	TGCAGCGCTCGGACACGGGGTTTGTACGAGCAGTACTTC	CSARTRGLYEQYF
NA	TRBV6-1	many	TRBJ1-5	TGTGCCAGCAGTCTTCGACAGGACTCCAATCAGCCCCAGCATTTT	CASSLRQDSNQPQHF
NA	TRBV27	many	TRBJ2-5	TGTGCCAGCAGTTTAGTTGGTTGGGAGACCCAGTACTTC	CASSLVGWETQYF
NA	TRBV27	NA	TRBJ1-5	TGTGCCAGCAGCCCCGCTCCTAGCTGGGGGTTCGATCAGCCCCGGCATTTT	CASSPAPSWGFDQPRHF
NA	TRBV4-2	many	TRBJ2-1	TGTGCCAGCAGCCAAGAAGCCCTCGTCCTCTCCTACAATGAGCAGTTCTTC	CASSQEALVLSYNEQFF
NA	TRBV14	few	TRBJ2-2	TGTGCCAGCAGCCAAGTGAACACCGGGGAGCTGTTTTTT	CASSQVNTGELFF
NA	TRBV19	NA	TRBJ2-1	TGTGCCAGTAGTATAGGGGCAAATCCCTACAATGAGCAGTTCTTC	CASSIGANPYNEQFF
NA	TRBV7-9	many	TRBJ2-2	TGTGCCAGCAGCTTAGTCATCCGGGTTGCCGGGGAGCTGTTTTTT	CASSLVIRVAGELFF
TRBD1	TRBV4-3	many	TRBJ2-7	TGCGCCAGCAGCCCTGGGGACAGCACCTACGAGCAGTACTTC	CASSPGDSTYEQYF
NA	TRBV28	many	TRBJ2-1	TGTGCCAGCAGCCCTTCCCTGGGGGGACAGAACAATGAGCAGTTCTTC	CASSPSLGGQNNEQFF
TRBD2	TRBV20-1	NA	TRBJ2-7	TGCAGTGCTAGGGGACTAGCCTTCTACGAGCAGTACTTC	CSARGLAFYEQYF
NA	TRBV28	many	TRBJ1-1	TGTGCCAGCAGTTTTTCTCAACAGGGCGGTGACACTGAAGCTTTCTTT	CASSFSQQGGDTEAFF
NA	TRBV6-2/TRBV6-3	many	TRBJ2-1	TGTGCCAGCAGACAGGGACGGCAGTTCTTC	CASRQGRQFF
NA	TRBV20-1	many	TRBJ2-7	TGCAGTGCTAGAGATCAGGGGACCTACGAGCAGTACTTC	CSARDQGTYEQYF
NA	TRBV7-2	NA	TRBJ2-1	TGTGCCAGCAGCTTAGAGTCTGCGCTCGCTGCCTACAATGAGCAGTTCTTC	CASSLESALAAYNEQFF
TRBD2	TRBV13	many	TRBJ2-1	TGTGCCAGCAGCTTGGGGACTAGCGGGGTCAATGAGCAGTTCTTC	CASSLGTSGVNEQFF
NA	TRBV7-6	many	TRBJ2-1	TGTGCCAGTGGCGGGATGTATGAGCAGTTCTTC	CASGGMYEQFF
NA	TRBV3-1	many	TRBJ2-7	TGTGCCAGCAGCCAAGACCACAGGTTGGACGAGCAGTACTTC	CASSQDHRLDEQYF
NA	TRBV28	NA	TRBJ2-3	TGTGCCAGCAGCCGACCCACTGACGGGGCGGGCGCCGTAGATACGCAGTATTTT	CASSRPTDGAGAVDTQYF
NA	TRBV11-3	many	TRBJ2-7	TGTGCCAGCAGCTGGCGGGACACGGAGCCCTACGAGCAGTACTTC	CASSWRDTEPYEQYF
NA	TRBV20-1	NA	TRBJ2-1	TGCAGTGCTAGGCTCATGGGCAATGAGCAGTTCTTC	CSARLMGNEQFF
TRBD1	TRBV7-6	NA	TRBJ2-5	TGTGCCAGCAGACCGGACAGGGCCACAAACCAAGAGACCCAGTACTTC	CASRPDRATNQETQYF
NA	TRBV12-3/TRBV12-4	many	TRBJ2-7	TGTGCCAGCAGTTTAGACCACTCCTACGAGCAGTACTTC	CASSLDHSYEQYF
NA	TRBV27	many	TRBJ2-6	TGTGCCAGCAGCTCCTCTGGGGCCAACGTCCTGACTTTC	CASSSSGANVLTF
NA	TRBV19	many	TRBJ2-1	TGTGCCAGTAGTATTACTAGCCTCAATGAGCAGTTCTTC	CASSITSLNEQFF
NA	TRBV20-1	many	TRBJ2-5	TGCAGTGCTAGAGATCTCCGTTTAGTTGGGCTAGCAGAAGAGACCCAGTACTTC	CSARDLRLVGLAEETQYF
NA	TRBV6-2/TRBV6-3	few	TRBJ1-5	TGTGCCAGCAGTTATCTGGGCGGGCTTCAGCCCCAGCATTTT	CASSYLGGLQPQHF
TRBD2	TRBV7-6	many	TRBJ2-5	TGTGCCAGCAGCTCGACTAGCGGGAGGGCCTTAGAGACCCAGTACTTC	CASSSTSGRALETQYF
TRBD2	TRBV28	few	TRBJ2-1	TGTGCCAGCAGTGTGGGACTAGCGGGTTTCTACAATGAGCAGTTCTTC	CASSVGLAGFYNEQFF
NA	TRBV9	few	TRBJ1-1	TGTGCCAGCAGCTATTGGACAGACAACACTGAAGCTTTCTTT	CASSYWTDNTEAFF
NA	TRBV7-6	many	TRBJ2-7	TGTGCCAGCAGCTTAGAGGTCGGGGGCTGGTACTTC	CASSLEVGGWYF
NA	TRBV20-1	many	TRBJ2-1	TGCAGTGCCCGCAGCAACTCCTACAATGAGCAGTTCTTC	CSARSNSYNEQFF
TRBD2	TRBV5-1	many	TRBJ2-1	TGCGCCAGCAGCTTGATGGGAGGGGCAGACGTTCTAGCGGGAGGGCCCTACAATGAGCAGTTCTTC	CASSLMGGADVLAGGPYNEQFF
NA	TRBV10-3	many	TRBJ2-2	TGTGCCATCAGTGAGTCAACAGCGAACACCGGGGAGCTGTTTTTT	CAISESTANTGELFF
NA	TRBV28	many	TRBJ2-7	TGTGCCAGCAGTTTAGGCCGGTTCTACGAGCAGTACTTC	CASSLGRFYEQYF
NA	TRBV28	NA	TRBJ1-1	TGTGCCAGCAGTCTACACCCGACAGGCATGAACACTGAAGCTTTCTTT	CASSLHPTGMNTEAFF
NA	TRBV6-2/TRBV6-3	NA	TRBJ2-1	TGTGCCAGCAGTTACACCCGACGGAGCTCCTACAATGAGCAGCTCTTC	CASSYTRRSSYNEQLF
NA	TRBV7-9	many	TRBJ2-3	TGTGCCAGCAGCGAGGTCCAGGGGCCCACAGATACGCAGTATTTT	CASSEVQGPTDTQYF